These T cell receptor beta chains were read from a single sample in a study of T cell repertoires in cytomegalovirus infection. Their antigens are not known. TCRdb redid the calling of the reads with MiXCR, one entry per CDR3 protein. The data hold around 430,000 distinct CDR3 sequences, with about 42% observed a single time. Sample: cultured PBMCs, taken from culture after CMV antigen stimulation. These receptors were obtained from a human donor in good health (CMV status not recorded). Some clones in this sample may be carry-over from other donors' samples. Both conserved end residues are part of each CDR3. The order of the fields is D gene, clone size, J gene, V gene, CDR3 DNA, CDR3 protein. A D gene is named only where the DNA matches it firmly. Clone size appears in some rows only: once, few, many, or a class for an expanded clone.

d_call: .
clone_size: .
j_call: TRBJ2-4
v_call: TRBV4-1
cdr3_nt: TGCGCCAGCAGCCAAGTTCCAGGGGGGGAATTAGGGGCCAAAAACATTCAGTACTTC
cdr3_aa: CASSQVPGGELGAKNIQYF

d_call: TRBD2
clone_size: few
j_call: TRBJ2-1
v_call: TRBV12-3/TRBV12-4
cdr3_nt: TGTGCCAGCAGGGGAGCGGGGCAGGTTTACAATGAGCAGTTCTTC
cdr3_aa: CASRGAGQVYNEQFF

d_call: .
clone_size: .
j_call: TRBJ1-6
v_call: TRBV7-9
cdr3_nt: TGTGCCAGCAGCCTAATCGGACCTTCACCCCTCCACTTT
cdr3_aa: CASSLIGPSPLHF

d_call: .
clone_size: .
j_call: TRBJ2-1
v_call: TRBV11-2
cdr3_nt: TGTGCCAGCAGCTCACCGGTGGGGGGGGCCTCCTACAATGAGCATTTCTTC
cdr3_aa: CASSSPVGGASYNEHFF

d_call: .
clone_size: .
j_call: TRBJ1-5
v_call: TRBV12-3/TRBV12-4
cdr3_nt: TGTGCCAGCAGCCCCCCCGGGGGCAATCAGCCCCAGCATTTT
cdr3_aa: CASSPPGGNQPQHF

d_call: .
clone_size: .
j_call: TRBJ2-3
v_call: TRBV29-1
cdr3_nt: TGCAGCGCCGGAGGGGGGGCCGCAGATACGCAGTATTTT
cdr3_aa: CSAGGGAADTQYF

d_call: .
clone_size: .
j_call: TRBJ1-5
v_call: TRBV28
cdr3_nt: TGTGCCAGCAGTTTAGGAGGGGGAGCCCATCAGCCCCAGCATTTT
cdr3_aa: CASSLGGGAHQPQHF

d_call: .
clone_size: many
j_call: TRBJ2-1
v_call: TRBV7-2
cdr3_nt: TGTGCCAGCAGCTTATCGGGGGGCTTCACCTACAATGAGCAGTTCTTC
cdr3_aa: CASSLSGGFTYNEQFF

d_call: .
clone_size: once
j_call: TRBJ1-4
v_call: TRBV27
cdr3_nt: TGTGCCAGCAGCGAGGTCCCGGGGAGCGGAAAACTGTTTTTT
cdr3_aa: CASSEVPGSGKLFF

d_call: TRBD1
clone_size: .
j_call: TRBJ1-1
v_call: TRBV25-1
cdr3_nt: TGTGCCAGTACGAACAGGGGGCGCCGGAACACTGAAGCTTTCTTT
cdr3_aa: CASTNRGRRNTEAFF

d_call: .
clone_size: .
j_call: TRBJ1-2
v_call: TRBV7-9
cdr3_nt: TGTGCCAGCAGGCTCTTCACCTTGGAGGGCTACACCTTC
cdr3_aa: CASRLFTLEGYTF

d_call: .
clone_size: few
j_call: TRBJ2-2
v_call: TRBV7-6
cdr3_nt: TGTGCCAGCAGCCCCCTCCGGCAGGGGAGGACCGGGGAGCTGTTTTTT
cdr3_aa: CASSPLRQGRTGELFF

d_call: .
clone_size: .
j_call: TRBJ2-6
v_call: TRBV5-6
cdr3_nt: TGTGCCAGCAGCTTGGCCGGCCCTTCTGGGGCCAACGTCCTGACTTTC
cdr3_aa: CASSLAGPSGANVLTF

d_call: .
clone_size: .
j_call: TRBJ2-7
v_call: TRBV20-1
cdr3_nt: TGCAGTGCTAGAGGGGGGAACGAGCAGTACTTC
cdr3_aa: CSARGGNEQYF

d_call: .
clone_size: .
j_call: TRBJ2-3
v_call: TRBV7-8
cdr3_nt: TGTGCCAGCAGCCGGGACTGGCGGACCTCAGATACGCAGTATTTT
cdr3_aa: CASSRDWRTSDTQYF

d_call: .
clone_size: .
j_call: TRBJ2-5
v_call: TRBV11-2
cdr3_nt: TGTGCCAGCAGCTTAACAGCTAAAGAGACCCAGTACTTC
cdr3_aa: CASSLTAKETQYF

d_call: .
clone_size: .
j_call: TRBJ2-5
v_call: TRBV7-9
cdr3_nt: TGTGCCAGCAGCTTACGGGGGACGGTGGATCAAGAGACCCAGTACTTC
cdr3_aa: CASSLRGTVDQETQYF

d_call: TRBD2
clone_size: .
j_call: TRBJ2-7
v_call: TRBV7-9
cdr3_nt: TGTGCCAGCAGCTTCCTCAATAGCGGGAAGCCCTACGAGCAGTACTTC
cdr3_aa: CASSFLNSGKPYEQYF

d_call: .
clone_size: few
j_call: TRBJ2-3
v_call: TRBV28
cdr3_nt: TGTGCCAGCAGCCAACGTGGAGCAGATACGCAGTATTTT
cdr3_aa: CASSQRGADTQYF

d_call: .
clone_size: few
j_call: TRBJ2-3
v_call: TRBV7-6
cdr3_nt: TGTGCCAGCAGCTTACAGGCCCTAGAAGATACGCAGTATTTT
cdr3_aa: CASSLQALEDTQYF

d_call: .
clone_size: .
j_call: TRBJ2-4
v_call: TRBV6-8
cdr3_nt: TGTGCCAGCAGTTTAAAAATGACAGAATTCCCCCTCCCCAAAAACATTCAGTACTTC
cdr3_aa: CASSLKMTEFPLPKNIQYF

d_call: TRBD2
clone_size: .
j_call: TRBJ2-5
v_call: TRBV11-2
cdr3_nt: TGTGCCAGCAGCCCAACCCGACTAGCGGGGGGCGGGAGGGAGACCCAGTACTTC
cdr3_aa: CASSPTRLAGGGRETQYF

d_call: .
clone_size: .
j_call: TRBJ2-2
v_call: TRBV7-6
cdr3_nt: TGTGCCAGCTCCCAAGGGCGAGCAGTCACCGGGGAGCTGTTTTTT
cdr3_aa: CASSQGRAVTGELFF

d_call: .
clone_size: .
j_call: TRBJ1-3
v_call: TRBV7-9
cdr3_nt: TGTGCCAGCAGCAACCGGATCTCTGGAAACACCATATATTTT
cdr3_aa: CASSNRISGNTIYF

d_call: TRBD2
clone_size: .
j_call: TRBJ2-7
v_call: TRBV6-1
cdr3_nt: TGTGCCAGCAGTGAATGGGGAGGGGCCGAGCAGTACTTC
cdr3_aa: CASSEWGGAEQYF

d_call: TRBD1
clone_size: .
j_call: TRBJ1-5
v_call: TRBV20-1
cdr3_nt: TGCAGTGCCAGGGGGGGTGGCAATCAGCCCCAGCATTTT
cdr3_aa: CSARGGGNQPQHF

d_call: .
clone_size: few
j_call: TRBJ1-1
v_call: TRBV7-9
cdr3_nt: TGTGCCAGCAGCTCAGACAAGAACACTGAAGCTTTCTTT
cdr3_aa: CASSSDKNTEAFF

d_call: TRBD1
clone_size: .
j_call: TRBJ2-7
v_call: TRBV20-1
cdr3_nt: TGCAGTGCTAACAGGGGGCGCGAGCAGTACTTC
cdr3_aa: CSANRGREQYF

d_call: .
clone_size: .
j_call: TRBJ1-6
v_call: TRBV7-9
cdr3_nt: TGTGCCAGCATCGCGGGCGCCAATTCACCCCTCCACTTT
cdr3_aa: CASIAGANSPLHF

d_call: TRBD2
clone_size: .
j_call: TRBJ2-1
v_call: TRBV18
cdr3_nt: TGTGCCAGCTCACCACCAGAACTAGCGGGGAATAATGAGCAGTTCTTC
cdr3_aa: CASSPPELAGNNEQFF

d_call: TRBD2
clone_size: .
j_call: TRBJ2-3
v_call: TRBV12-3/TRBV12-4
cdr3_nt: TGTGCCAGCAGATCTAGCGGGGGCACAGATACGCAGTATTTT
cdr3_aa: CASRSSGGTDTQYF

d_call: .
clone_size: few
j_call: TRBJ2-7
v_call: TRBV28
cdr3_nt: TGTGCCAGCAGTTCCGGGACGAGGGCTGGCGAGCAGTACTTC
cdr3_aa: CASSSGTRAGEQYF

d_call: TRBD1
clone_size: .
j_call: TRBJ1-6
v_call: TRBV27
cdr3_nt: TGTGCCAGCAGTCCGACCAGGGGGACAGGGGATTTTTCCCTCCACTTT
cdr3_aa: CASSPTRGTGDFSLHF

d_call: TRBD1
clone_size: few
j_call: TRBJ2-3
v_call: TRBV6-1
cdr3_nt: TGTGCCACTACAAGACAGGGTTACACAGATACGCAGTATTTT
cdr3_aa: CATTRQGYTDTQYF

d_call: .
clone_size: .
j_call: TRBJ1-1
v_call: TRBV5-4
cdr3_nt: TGTGCCAGCTCAATAGTGGGTGAAGCTTTCTTT
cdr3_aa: CASSIVGEAFF

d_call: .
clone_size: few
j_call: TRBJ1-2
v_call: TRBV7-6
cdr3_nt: TGTGCCAGCAGCTTAGATCCCGGGGGGCGCCCAGGTGGCTACACCTTC
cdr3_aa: CASSLDPGGRPGGYTF

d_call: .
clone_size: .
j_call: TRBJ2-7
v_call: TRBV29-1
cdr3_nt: TGCAGCGTTGCCAGGGGTGGCTACGAGCAGTACTTC
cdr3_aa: CSVARGGYEQYF

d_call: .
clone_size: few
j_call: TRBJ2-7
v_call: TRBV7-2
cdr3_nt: TGTGCCAGCAGCTCACCTCCGCGGCGGAACTCCTACGAGCAGTACTTC
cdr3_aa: CASSSPPRRNSYEQYF

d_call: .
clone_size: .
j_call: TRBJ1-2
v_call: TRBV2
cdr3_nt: TGTGCCAGCAGTGAAGAAGGGAACTATGGCTACACCTTC
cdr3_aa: CASSEEGNYGYTF

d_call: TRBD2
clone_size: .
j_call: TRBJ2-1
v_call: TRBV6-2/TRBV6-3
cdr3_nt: TGTGCCAGCAGTCGGGGACTAGCGGGATGGCTATGGAATGAGCAGTTCTTC
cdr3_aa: CASSRGLAGWLWNEQFF

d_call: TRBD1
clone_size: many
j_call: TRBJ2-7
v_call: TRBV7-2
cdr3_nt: TGTGCCAGCAGCTTTAGGGGGCAGGGGTACGAGCAGTACTTC
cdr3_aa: CASSFRGQGYEQYF